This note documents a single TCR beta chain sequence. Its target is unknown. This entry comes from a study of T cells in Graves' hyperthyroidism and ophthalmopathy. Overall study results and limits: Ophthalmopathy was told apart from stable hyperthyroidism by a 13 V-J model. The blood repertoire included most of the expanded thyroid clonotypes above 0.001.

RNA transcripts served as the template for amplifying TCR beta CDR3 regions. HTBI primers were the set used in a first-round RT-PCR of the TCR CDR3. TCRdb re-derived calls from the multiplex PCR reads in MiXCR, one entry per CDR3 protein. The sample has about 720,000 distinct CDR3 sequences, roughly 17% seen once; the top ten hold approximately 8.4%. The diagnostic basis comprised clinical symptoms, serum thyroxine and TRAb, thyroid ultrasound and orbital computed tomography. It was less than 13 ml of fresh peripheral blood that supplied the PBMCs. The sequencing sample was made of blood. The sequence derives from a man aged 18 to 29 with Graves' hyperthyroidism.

CDR3 amino acids: CASSFPGRRNEQFF. The DNA of the CDR3 is TGTGCCAGTAGTTTTCCGGGCCGACGCAATGAGCAGTTCTTC. The rearrangement uses TRBV19 and TRBJ2-1; D is uncertain. V lost 5 bases, J lost 6 bases, and 14 bases lay in between. This CDR3 has 14 residues. Germline V CDR1 and CDR2: LNHDA, SQIVND (reference sequence).